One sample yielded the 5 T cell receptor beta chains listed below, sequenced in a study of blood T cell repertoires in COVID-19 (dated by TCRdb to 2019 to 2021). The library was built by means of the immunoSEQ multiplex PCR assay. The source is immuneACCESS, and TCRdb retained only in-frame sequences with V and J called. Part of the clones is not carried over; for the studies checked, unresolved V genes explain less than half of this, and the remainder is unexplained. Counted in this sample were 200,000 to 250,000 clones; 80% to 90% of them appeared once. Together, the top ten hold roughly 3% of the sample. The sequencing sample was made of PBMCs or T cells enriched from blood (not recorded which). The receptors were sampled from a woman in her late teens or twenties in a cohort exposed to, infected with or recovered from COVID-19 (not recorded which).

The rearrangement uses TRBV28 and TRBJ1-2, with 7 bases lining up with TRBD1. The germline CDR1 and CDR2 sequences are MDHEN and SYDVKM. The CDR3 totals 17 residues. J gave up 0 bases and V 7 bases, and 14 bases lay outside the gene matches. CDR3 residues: CASTSTGGTASNYGYTF. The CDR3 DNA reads TGTGCCAGCACCAGTACGGGGGGGACAGCTTCTAACTATGGCTACACCTTC.

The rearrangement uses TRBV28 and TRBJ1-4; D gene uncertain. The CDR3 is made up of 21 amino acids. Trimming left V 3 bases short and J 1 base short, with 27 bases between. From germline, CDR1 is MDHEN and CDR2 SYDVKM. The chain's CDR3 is CASSFIRPRERVVQTNEKLFF. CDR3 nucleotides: TGTGCCAGCAGTTTCATCCGTCCGAGAGAGCGAGTAGTACAAACTAATGAAAAACTGTTTTTT.

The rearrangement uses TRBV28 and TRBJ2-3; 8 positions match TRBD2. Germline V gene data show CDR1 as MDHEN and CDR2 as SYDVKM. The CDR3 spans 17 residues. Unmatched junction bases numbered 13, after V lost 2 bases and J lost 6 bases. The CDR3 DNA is TGTGCCAGCAGTTTAGAGGAAGCGGGGGTCTTGGGGGATACGCAGTATTTT. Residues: CASSLEEAGVLGDTQYF.

CDR3 in DNA: TGCGCCAGCAGCTTTCCCGACAGTGGCAATGAGCAGTTCTTC. It is translated as CASSFPDSGNEQFF. The rearrangement links TRBV5-1 to TRBJ2-1, with D maybe TRBD1 (5 bases). Trimming took 2 bases from V and 6 from J, leaving 12 bases between them. The CDR3 is made up of 14 amino acids. CDR1 is SGHRS, CDR2 YFSETQ, per germline.

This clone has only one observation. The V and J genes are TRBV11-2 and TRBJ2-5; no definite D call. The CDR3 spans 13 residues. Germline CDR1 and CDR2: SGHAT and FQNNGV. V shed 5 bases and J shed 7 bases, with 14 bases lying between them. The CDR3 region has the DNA TGTGCCAGCAGCCCCCCCCCGACGGGGACCCAGTACTTC. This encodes CASSPPPTGTQYF.